This T cell receptor beta chain was recovered during a study of blood T cell repertoires in COVID-19. Whole-study context: Samples representing acute and convalescent COVID-19 were sourced from the United States, Italy and Spain. The analysed material was cDNA or gDNA that came from T cells, B-cell-depleted T cells, or PBMCs.

CDR1 and CDR2 (germline): SGHRS, YFSETQ. CDR3 length: 14 amino acids. The germline V and J ends were trimmed by 3 bases and 1 base, with 9 bases remaining between them. Source study methods: Amplification of reference gene primers was used by the study to estimate nucleated cell counts. Clones were read by immunoSEQ multiplex PCR, and TCRdb kept only the in-frame ones, dropping some. That table is the source of V, J and clone size, and D and trimming were worked out from the DNA. The profile shows approximately 270,000 clones, approximately 90% of them singletons. J is TRBJ2-3 and V is TRBV5-1; D perhaps matches TRBD2 (5 bases). The sample consisted of peripheral blood. The clonotype was recovered from a man aged 25 to 45 with acute or convalescent COVID-19. The CDR3 bases are TGCGCCAGCAGCTCCGCGGGCGGCACAGATACGCAGTATTTT. Its translation: CASSSAGGTDTQYF.